This is a list of T cell receptor beta chains from one sample in a study of blood T cell repertoires in COVID-19. The repertoire was sequenced with immunoSEQ multiplex PCR; TCRdb's copy has only in-frame clones and lacks some. The data hold approximately 80,000 clones, with roughly 85% observed a single time. The sequencing input was peripheral blood. The receptors shown here come from a human donor in a cohort sampled during active COVID-19. Both conserved end residues are part of each CDR3. A D gene is named only where the DNA matches it firmly. Clone size appears in some rows only: once, few, many, or a class for an expanded clone.

d_gene,j_gene,abundance,v_gene,CDR3aa,CDR3nt
TRBD1,TRBJ1-6,NA,TRBV28,CASTLAGGFAPLHF,TGTGCCAGCACCCTCGCAGGGGGTTTTGCACCCCTCCACTTT
TRBD2,TRBJ2-7,NA,TRBV19,CASNPSIGSGASYEQYF,TGTGCCAGTAACCCGAGTATCGGTAGCGGGGCTTCATACGAGCAGTACTTC
NA,TRBJ1-3,NA,TRBV7-3,CASSSGSGGNTIYF,TGTGCCAGCAGCTCGGGGTCTGGTGGAAACACCATATATTTT
NA,TRBJ1-6,NA,TRBV19,CASTMAGSDSPLHF,TGTGCCAGTACCATGGCAGGGTCTGATTCACCCCTCCACTTT
NA,TRBJ2-2,NA,TRBV6-1,CASSENRAGTGELFF,TGTGCCAGCAGTGAAAACAGGGCGGGCACCGGGGAGCTGTTTTTT
TRBD1,TRBJ1-1,NA,TRBV5-1,CASSLASPGTGRGAEAFF,TGCGCCAGCAGCTTGGCCTCTCCCGGGACAGGGCGAGGCGCTGAAGCTTTCTTT
NA,TRBJ2-1,NA,TRBV28,CASGHSLNEQFF,TGTGCCAGCGGTCACTCGCTCAATGAGCAGTTCTTC
TRBD1,TRBJ1-2,NA,TRBV19,CASRDSLPGGYGYTF,TGTGCCAGCCGGGACAGCCTCCCAGGAGGCTATGGCTACACCTTC
TRBD1,TRBJ1-6,once,TRBV28,CASSSSGTGDYYSYNSPLHF,TGTGCCAGCAGTTCCTCCGGGACAGGAGACTATTACTCCTATAATTCACCCCTCCACTTT
NA,TRBJ2-3,NA,TRBV2,CASSGHTDTQYF,TGTGCCAGCAGTGGACATACAGATACGCAGTATTTT
TRBD2,TRBJ2-1,NA,TRBV5-1,CASRDSGGAYNEQFF,TGCGCCAGCAGGGATAGCGGGGGGGCCTACAATGAGCAGTTCTTC
TRBD1,TRBJ1-1,once,TRBV13,CASSPRDRGLGAFF,TGTGCCAGCAGCCCCCGGGACAGGGGGCTGGGAGCTTTCTTT
NA,TRBJ2-7,NA,TRBV9,CASSSPVTYEQYF,TGTGCCAGCAGTTCTCCGGTTACCTACGAGCAGTACTTC
NA,TRBJ1-1,NA,TRBV6-5,CASSKQGIEAFF,TGTGCCAGCAGTAAACAGGGAATTGAAGCTTTCTTT
NA,TRBJ2-1,NA,TRBV5-4,CASSFGEFEQFF,TGTGCCAGCAGCTTCGGAGAATTCGAGCAGTTCTTC
NA,TRBJ2-3,NA,TRBV6-2/TRBV6-3,CASSHRGSSSTDTQYF,TGTGCCAGCAGCCACCGGGGAAGCTCTAGCACAGATACGCAGTATTTT
TRBD2,TRBJ2-7,NA,TRBV2,CASGETSGYEQYF,TGTGCCAGCGGGGAGACTAGCGGGTACGAGCAGTACTTC
NA,TRBJ2-3,NA,TRBV18,CASSPQQGSTDTQYF,TGTGCCAGCTCACCGCAACAGGGTAGCACAGATACGCAGTATTTT
TRBD2,TRBJ2-5,NA,TRBV11-3,CASSSGTSDRKETQYF,TGTGCCAGCAGCTCCGGGACTAGCGATAGGAAAGAGACCCAGTACTTC
TRBD2,TRBJ2-7,once,TRBV5-4,CASRLAGGGEQYF,TGTGCCAGCAGACTAGCGGGAGGGGGCGAGCAGTACTTC